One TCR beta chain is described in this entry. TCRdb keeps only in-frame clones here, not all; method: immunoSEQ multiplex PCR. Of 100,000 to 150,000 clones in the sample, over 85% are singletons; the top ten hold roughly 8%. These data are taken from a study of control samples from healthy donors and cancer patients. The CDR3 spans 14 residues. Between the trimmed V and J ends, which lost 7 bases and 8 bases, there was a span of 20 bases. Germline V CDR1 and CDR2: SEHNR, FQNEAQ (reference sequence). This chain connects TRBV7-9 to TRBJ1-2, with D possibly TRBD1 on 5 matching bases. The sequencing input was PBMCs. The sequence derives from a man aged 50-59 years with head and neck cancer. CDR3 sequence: CASNFPRAGTGYTF. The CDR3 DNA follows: TGTGCCAGCAATTTCCCCAGGGCAGGTACGGGCTACACCTTC.